This T cell receptor beta chain was documented in a study of blood T cell repertoires in COVID-19. About the research overall: Spain, Italy and the United States supplied samples that represented acute and convalescent COVID-19.

Clones were read by immunoSEQ multiplex PCR, and TCRdb kept only the in-frame ones, dropping some. The table lists tens of thousands of clones, almost 90% of them singletons. Deletions cut 6 bases from V and 10 bases from J, with 15 bases between. Germline CDR1 reads LNHDA; CDR2 reads SQIVND (reference sequence). The CDR3 has 12 amino acids. This clonotype was obtained from a human donor in a cohort sampled during active COVID-19. This chain uses TRBV19 with TRBJ1-1; no firm D call. The sample comprised peripheral blood. The CDR3: CASRKTQSGAFF. DNA for the CDR3: TGTGCCAGTAGGAAAACTCAAAGCGGAGCTTTCTTT.